The next 15 T cell receptor beta chains were all read from a single sample in a study of blood T cells in healthy people across ages. A second PCR of about 7 to 12 cycles used a sample-barcoded 5' primer and a J-beta primer mix. TCRdb redid the calling of the 5' RACE reads with MiXCR, one entry per CDR3 protein. The table shows about 1.4 million distinct CDR3 sequences, with approximately 59% occurring only once. Sequenced sample: blood. All receptors derive from a young man in good health.

J is TRBJ2-5 and V is TRBV19, with D maybe TRBD2 (6 bases). Germline CDR1 reads LNHDA; CDR2 reads SQIVND (reference sequence). The CDR3 runs to 12 residues. Trimming left V 5 bases short and J 5 bases short, with 9 bases between. CDR3 DNA sequence: TGTGCCAGTAGTGGACTATCTGAGACCCAGTACTTC. Amino acids: CASSGLSETQYF.

V gene TRBV4-2 combines with J gene TRBJ2-1, with TRBD2 matching 8 bases. This CDR3 comprises 16 residues. The V gene's germline CDR1 is LGHNA and CDR2 YNFKEQ. With 4 bases clipped from V and 3 bases from J, the junction kept 8 bases outside the gene matches. For the CDR3, the DNA is TGTGCCAGCAGCCCAACAGCGGGAGTCGACTACAATGAGCAGTTCTTC. Translation: CASSPTAGVDYNEQFF.

This chain joins TRBV4-1 and TRBJ2-5, with D unresolved. The CDR3 sequence is 16 residues long. Trimming removed 5 bases at V and 0 bases at J, with 16 bases between. CDR1 is MGHRA, CDR2 YSYEKL, per germline. CDR3 sequence: CASSGILRNDQETQYF. The CDR3 DNA reads TGCGCCAGCAGCGGGATCCTGCGAAACGACCAAGAGACCCAGTACTTC.

The chain joins TRBV12-3 or TRBV12-4 to TRBJ2-1; possibly TRBD2 for D (6 bases). Trimming removed 4 bases at V and 10 bases at J, with 11 bases between. The CDR3 loop spans 12 amino acids. CDR3 sequence reads: CASSSGTQEQFF. The CDR3 coding sequence is TGTGCCAGCAGTTCCGGGACTCAAGAGCAGTTCTTC.

The chain couples TRBV18 to TRBJ2-3, with D hard to call. The CDR3 is made up of 16 amino acids. V was clipped by 0 bases and J by 3 bases, with 13 bases between them. Germline V CDR1 and CDR2: KGHSH, LQKENI. The CDR3 region is CASSPPTGQRTDTQYF. In nucleotides, the CDR3 is TGTGCCAGCTCACCACCGACCGGGCAGAGGACAGATACGCAGTATTTT.

The chain couples TRBV13 to TRBJ2-5; tentative D call: TRBD1 (6 bases). Trimming left V 0 bases short and J 2 bases short, with 13 bases between. The germline CDR1 and CDR2 sequences are PRHDT and FYEKMQ (reference sequence). The CDR3 runs to 16 residues. The CDR3 nucleotides are TGTGCCAGCAGCTTAGGAGGGGGTCCCCTACAAGAGACCCAGTACTTC. It yields the protein CASSLGGGPLQETQYF.

V usage is TRBV5-5 and J usage is TRBJ2-1; 7 bases are a match to TRBD2. The CDR3 spans 15 residues. CDR1 and CDR2 (germline): SGHKS, YYEKEE (reference sequence). Germline trimming cut 7 bases from V and 5 bases from J; bases unmatched to any gene: 12. The chain's CDR3 is CASLSGASSNNEQFF. The CDR3 DNA reads TGTGCCAGCTTGAGCGGGGCCTCCTCAAACAATGAGCAGTTCTTC.

This chain connects TRBV10-3 to TRBJ2-2, with D tentatively TRBD1 or TRBD2 (5 bases each). The germline CDR1 and CDR2 sequences are ENHRY and SYGVKD. The CDR3 sequence is 15 residues long. Trimming removed 10 bases at V and 5 bases at J, with 20 bases between. For the CDR3, the DNA is TGTGCCACCCACCGGGGCGAACCCTCTACCGGGGAGCTGTTTTTT. Its protein is CATHRGEPSTGELFF.

This rearrangement joins TRBV6-5 to TRBJ2-4; TRBD2 aligns across 15 bases. The end of the DNA aligns better with TRBJ2-7, so the J call may be wrong. Germline CDR1 is MNHEY and CDR2 is SVGAGI. This CDR3 region has 16 residues. DNA of the CDR3: TGTGCCTCCCGGGGACTAGCGGGAGGTACGACCTACGAGCAGTACTTC. It specifies CASRGLAGGTTYEQYF.

This clonotype came up a few times. This CDR3 reads CSAPGLAGNYNEQFF. In DNA form, the CDR3 reads TGCAGTGCTCCTGGACTAGCGGGGAACTACAATGAGCAGTTCTTC. The rearrangement uses TRBV20-1 and TRBJ2-1, with 12 positions matching TRBD2. V lost 5 bases, J lost 3 bases, and 5 bases stayed unmatched. This CDR3 contains 15 residues. Germline CDR1 and CDR2: DFQATT and SNEGSKA (reference sequence).

This clonotype was seen a handful of times. The V call is TRBV3-1, the J call TRBJ1-1; D ambiguous. The CDR3 runs 13 residues. The germline gives CDR1 LGHDT, CDR2 YNNKEL (reference sequence). V was cut by 3 bases and J by 3 bases, with 8 bases left in between. The CDR3 loop is CASSQIKDTEAFF. The CDR3 coding sequence is TGTGCCAGCAGCCAGATCAAGGACACTGAAGCTTTCTTT.

The chain uses TRBV6-1 and TRBJ1-6; TRBD1 is a possible D gene (6 bases). The V end lost 8 bases, the J end lost 8 bases, and 25 bases lay between the germline ends. This CDR3 has 17 residues. Germline CDR1 and CDR2: MNHNS and SASEGT. The CDR3 bases are TGTGCCAGCGGACAGTTTTACCGCCCTTTTCCTGATTCACCCCTCCACTTT. Translated: CASGQFYRPFPDSPLHF.

V usage is TRBV12-3 or TRBV12-4 and J usage is TRBJ2-4, with TRBD2 matching over 8 bases. J was trimmed by 1 base and V by 6 bases; bases with no gene match: 17. This CDR3 is built from 19 residues. DNA for the CDR3: TGTGCCAGCAGGCGGGGGGCGGGAGAACCTCGGGGGGCCAAAAACATTCAGTACTTC. Encoded protein: CASRRGAGEPRGAKNIQYF.

The V and J genes are TRBV19 and TRBJ2-7; 8 nucleotides agree with TRBD1. J gave up 3 bases and V 1 base, and 5 bases lay outside the gene matches. Germline CDR1 reads LNHDA; CDR2 reads SQIVND (reference sequence). The CDR3 totals 15 residues. CDR3 sequence: CASSIVGTGLYEQYF. The CDR3 DNA reads TGTGCCAGTAGTATAGTAGGGACAGGACTCTACGAGCAGTACTTC.

The genes are TRBV25-1 and TRBJ2-5; no clear D gene. V lost 4 bases and J 11 bases, leaving 14 bases between the germline ends. CDR1 is MGHDK and CDR2 is SYGVNS in the germline V gene. The CDR3 runs to 12 residues. In DNA form, the CDR3 reads TGTGCCAGCAGTGGAGGACCTACCAAGCAGTACTTC. Protein sequence: CASSGGPTKQYF.